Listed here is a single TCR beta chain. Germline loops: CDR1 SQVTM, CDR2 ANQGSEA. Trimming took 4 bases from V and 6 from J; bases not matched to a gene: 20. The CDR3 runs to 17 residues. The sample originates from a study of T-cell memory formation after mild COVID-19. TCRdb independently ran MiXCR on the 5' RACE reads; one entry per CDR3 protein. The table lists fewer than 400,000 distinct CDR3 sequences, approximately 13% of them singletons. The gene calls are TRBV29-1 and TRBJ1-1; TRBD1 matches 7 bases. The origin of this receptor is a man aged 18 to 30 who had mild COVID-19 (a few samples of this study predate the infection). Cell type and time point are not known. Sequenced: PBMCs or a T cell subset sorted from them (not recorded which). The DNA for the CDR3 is TGCAGCGTTGCGGGGCGGCCAGGGGGTCCTATTTCGGCTGAAGCTTTCTTT. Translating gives CSVAGRPGGPISAEAFF. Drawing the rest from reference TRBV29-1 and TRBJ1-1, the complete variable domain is SAVISQKPSRDICQRGTSLTIQCQVDSQVTMMFWYRQQPGQSLTLIATANQGSEATYESGFVIDKFPISRPNLTFSTLTVSNMSPEDSSIYLCSVAGRPGGPISAEAFFGQGTRLTVV.